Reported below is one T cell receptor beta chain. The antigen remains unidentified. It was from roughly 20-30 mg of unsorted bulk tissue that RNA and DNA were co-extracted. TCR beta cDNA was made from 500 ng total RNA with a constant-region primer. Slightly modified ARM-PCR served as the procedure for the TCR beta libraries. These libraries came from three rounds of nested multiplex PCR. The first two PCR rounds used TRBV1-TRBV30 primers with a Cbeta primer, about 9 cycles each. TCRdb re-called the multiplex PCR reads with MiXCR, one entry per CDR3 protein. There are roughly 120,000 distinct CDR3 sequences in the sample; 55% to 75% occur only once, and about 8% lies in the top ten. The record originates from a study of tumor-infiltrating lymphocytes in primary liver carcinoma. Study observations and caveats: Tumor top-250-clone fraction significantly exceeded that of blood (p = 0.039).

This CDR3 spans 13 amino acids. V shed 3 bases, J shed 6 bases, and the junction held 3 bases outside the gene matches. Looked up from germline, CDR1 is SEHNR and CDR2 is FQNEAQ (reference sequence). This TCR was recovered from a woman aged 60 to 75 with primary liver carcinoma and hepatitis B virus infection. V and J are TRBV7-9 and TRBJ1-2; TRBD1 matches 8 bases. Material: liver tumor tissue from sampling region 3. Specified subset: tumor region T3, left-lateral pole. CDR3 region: CASSFTGGNGYTF. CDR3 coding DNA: TGTGCCAGCAGCTTTACAGGGGGTAATGGCTACACCTTC.